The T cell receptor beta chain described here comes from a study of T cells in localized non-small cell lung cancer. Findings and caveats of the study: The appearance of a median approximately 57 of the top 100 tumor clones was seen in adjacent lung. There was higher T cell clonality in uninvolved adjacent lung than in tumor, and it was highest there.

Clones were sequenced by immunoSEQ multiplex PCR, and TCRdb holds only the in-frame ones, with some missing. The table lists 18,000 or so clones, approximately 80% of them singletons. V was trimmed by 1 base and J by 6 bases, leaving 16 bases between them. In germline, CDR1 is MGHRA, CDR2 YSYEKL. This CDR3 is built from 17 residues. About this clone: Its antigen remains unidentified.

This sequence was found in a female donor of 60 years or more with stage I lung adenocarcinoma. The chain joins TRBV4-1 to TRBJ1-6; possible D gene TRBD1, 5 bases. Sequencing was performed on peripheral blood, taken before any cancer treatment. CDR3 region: CASSQGASGRPNSPLHF. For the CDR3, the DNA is TGCGCCAGCAGCCAAGGGGCGTCAGGGCGCCCTAATTCACCCCTCCACTTT.